This T cell receptor (beta chain) was sequenced during a study of Ad26.COV2.S vaccination and SARS-CoV-2 variants. Study-wide background: Ad26.COV2.S arm of COV1001 included the donor.

Study-wide results and caveats: Breadth measured for non-spike TCRs was similar across vaccine and placebo recipients.

Generated by immunoSEQ multiplex PCR, the TCRdb table keeps only in-frame clones and is missing some. This sample carries roughly 300,000 clones, roughly 90% of them seen once, and the ten largest clones take approximately 5%. The CDR3 loop spans 15 amino acids. Between the trimmed V and J ends, which lost 3 bases and 1 base, there was a span of 10 bases. Germline CDR1 MNHNS, CDR2 SASEGT. Details on this clone: Its target is not known.

Treatment in this sample: around 19 received Ad26.COV2.S at low or high dose, single or two shots; 5 received placebo; per-sample allocation not given. The investigators took samples on day 63 after the first vaccine or placebo injection. Ad26 vector vaccine expressed Wuhan-strain SARS-CoV-2 spike. Sequences were derived from peripheral blood, sampled in a trial of Ad26.COV2.S vaccine versus placebo. This chain links TRBV6-1 with TRBJ1-5; no clear D gene. This clonotype was obtained from a person between 18 and 59 years old who received the Ad26.COV2.S COVID-19 vaccine or a placebo. The CDR3 is CASSDGQWSNQPQHF. CDR3 DNA: TGTGCCAGCAGTGACGGGCAGTGGAGCAATCAGCCCCAGCATTTT.